This TCR beta chain appears in the sequencing data of a study of immune evolution from preneoplasia to lung adenocarcinoma. Trimming took 7 bases from V and 0 from J, leaving 9 bases between them. Per the germline V gene, CDR1 is SGHTA and CDR2 is FQGNSA. CDR3 length equals 14 residues. The data were produced by immunoSEQ multiplex PCR, yet TCRdb's version contains in-frame clones alone and is incomplete. The data contain under 45,000 clones, roughly 80% of them singletons. This sequence was found in a person between 60 and 69 years old with lung adenocarcinoma. The specimen was FFPE invasive lung adenocarcinoma tissue. The chain couples TRBV7-2 to TRBJ2-2, with D unresolved. The CDR3 here is CASTPGSNTGELFF. As DNA, the CDR3 is TGTGCCAGCACCCCCGGCTCGAACACCGGGGAGCTGTTTTTT.